These 23 T cell receptor beta chains were sequenced from one sample in a study of CD8+CD57+ T cells in acquired aplastic anemia (dated by TCRdb to 2016 to 2019). Sequenced using an Illumina HiSeq 2000. Profiling of TCR beta VDJ combinations and CDR3 sequences used genomic DNA as the template. TCRdb passed the public sequencing reads through fastp at Q25 and MiXCR, retaining productive beta sequences. Records with the same CDR3 protein are collapsed into one entry carrying the most frequent genes and DNA. The sample data list 270,000 or so distinct CDR3 sequences, and roughly 82% of these were observed just once. Approximately 40% of the sample belongs to the ten largest clones. Expansion of CD8+CD57+ cells had been shown by flow cytometry in the patients chosen for sequencing. The specimen sequenced was sorted CD4+, CD8+, or CD8+CD57+ T cells (not recorded which) from PBMCs. Every receptor here comes from a human donor with aplastic anemia.

The chain uses TRBV9 and TRBJ2-3; 8 bases are shared with TRBD2. Germline assignment: CDR1 SGDLS and CDR2 YYNGEE. V shed 4 bases, J shed 14 bases, and the junction held 15 bases outside the gene matches. This CDR3 is built from 14 residues. The CDR3 DNA is TGTGCCAGCAGCTTTACTAGCGGAATGAGCAGTTCGTATTTT. Translating it yields CASSFTSGMSSSYF.

The V and J genes are TRBV5-1 and TRBJ2-3, with TRBD2 matching over 8 bases. J lost 5 bases, V lost 1 base, and 6 bases had no gene match. This CDR3 spans 15 amino acids. Germline assignment: CDR1 SGHRS and CDR2 YFSETQ. CDR3 in DNA: TGCGCCAGCAGCTTGACGGGACTAGGAATAGATACGCAGTATTTT. The encoded protein is CASSLTGLGIDTQYF. Supplemented by reference TRBV5-1 and TRBJ2-3, the full variable domain reads KAGVTQTPRYLIKTRGQQVTLSCSPISGHRSVSWYQQTPGQGLQFLFEYFSETQRNKGNFPGRFSGRQFSNSRSEMNVSTLELGDSALYLCASSLTGLGIDTQYFGPGTRLTVL.

The V and J genes are TRBV6-1 and TRBJ1-2; the D gene is possibly TRBD1 (5 bases). This CDR3 comprises 15 residues. V was cut by 8 bases and J by 1 base, with 17 bases left in between. Germline CDR1 reads MNHNS; CDR2 reads SASEGT. The CDR3 spells CASDVLTAINYGYTF. CDR3 bases: TGTGCCAGCGACGTACTGACAGCTATTAACTATGGCTACACCTTC.

The chain recombines TRBV7-3 with TRBJ2-5; D remains ambiguous. V lost 6 bases to trimming and J lost 4 bases, with 18 bases between them. The CDR3 consists of 15 residues. Germline V gives CDR1 SGHTA, CDR2 FQGTGA. The CDR3 DNA reads TGTGCCAGCAGTTCTTGCGGCACTTGGCGAGAGACCCAGTACTTC. Translating it yields CASSSCGTWRETQYF.

As regards this clonotype: One base away lies a much larger clone, so this may be a sequencing read error. This chain connects TRBV7-8 to TRBJ2-3; D possibly matches TRBD1 or TRBD2 (6 bases each). CDR3 length: 13 residues. V lost 8 bases, J lost 8 bases, and 17 bases lay in between. The germline V gene encodes CDR1 SGHVS and CDR2 FQNEAQ. CDR3 in DNA: TGTGCCAGCGGGGTCGGGGGCAGTGCTACGCAGTATTTT. It encodes CASGVGGSATQYF.

This clonotype was picked up one time. Mismatch with germline at one junction end may stem from a read error. The J gene is TRBJ2-1, the V gene TRBV5-1, with 10 bases aligning to TRBD1. Per the germline V gene, CDR1 is SGHRS and CDR2 is YFSETQ. The CDR3 consists of 16 residues. CDR3 coding DNA: TGTGCCAGCAGCTCACGGGACAGGGGCGTGAGCGATGAGCAGTTCTTC. Translation: CASSSRDRGVSDEQFF. Full variable domain (rest looked up from reference TRBV5-1 and TRBJ2-1): KAGVTQTPRYLIKTRGQQVTLSCSPISGHRSVSWYQQTPGQGLQFLFEYFSETQRNKGNFPGRFSGRQFSNSRSEMNVSTLELGDSALYLCASSSRDRGVSDEQFFGPGTRLTVL.

V usage is TRBV7-3 and J usage is TRBJ2-7, with a tentative D call TRBD1 (6 bases). This CDR3 contains 18 residues. Germline V gene data show CDR1 as SGHTA and CDR2 as FQGTGA. Trimming cost V 3 bases and J 1 base, with 22 bases left between them. The CDR3 spells CASSFRRNWTDPSYEQYV. As DNA, the CDR3 is TGTGCCAGCAGCTTTCGCCGGAACTGGACAGACCCTTCCTACGAGCAGTACGTC.

A note on this clonotype: This CDR3 fails to terminate in the conserved phenylalanine or tryptophan, so it likely reflects a read error. The DNA is omitted, as the CDR3 cannot be located on it reliably, and the CDR3 follows TCRdb's listing. The chain is built from TRBV9 and TRBJ2-3; TRBD2 is the table's D call and was not checked against the DNA. From germline, CDR1 is SGDLS and CDR2 YYNGEE. The CDR3 spans 14 amino acids, including both terminal residues. This CDR3 is CASSLAGDTDSYGL.

At least ten counts were recorded for this clonotype. The chain couples TRBV19 to TRBJ2-4; TRBD2 agrees at 11 bases. This CDR3 is 16 amino acids long. J lost 3 bases, V lost 6 bases, and 7 bases had no gene match. Germline V gene lookup returns CDR1 LNHDA and CDR2 SQIVND (reference sequence). The CDR3 sequence is CASSPLAGVGKNIQYF. In nucleotides, the CDR3 is TGTGCCAGTAGCCCACTAGCGGGAGTAGGCAAAAACATTCAGTACTTC.

The CDR3 reads CSAPGTRQSEQYF. CDR3 coding DNA: TGCAGTGCTCCCGGGACTAGGCAATCCGAGCAGTACTTC. The V gene is TRBV20-1, the J gene TRBJ2-7, with 8 bases fitting TRBD2. The CDR3 sequence is 13 residues long. V shed 5 bases and J 6 bases; nucleotides not matched to a gene: 9. Germline lookup yields CDR1 DFQATT and CDR2 SNEGSKA (reference sequence).

This clonotype has just one count. The junction departs from germline at one end; a sequencing error may be responsible. The genes are TRBV7-8 and TRBJ1-2; no reliable D call. Germline assignment: CDR1 SGHVS and CDR2 FQNEAQ. The CDR3 extends over 13 amino acids. CDR3: CASSLGLAADYQF. The CDR3 coding sequence is TGTGCCAGCAGCTTAGGGCTTGCAGCTGATTACCAGTTC.

This chain links TRBV9 with TRBJ2-1; 7 nucleotides align to TRBD1. CDR1 is SGDLS and CDR2 is YYNGEE in the germline V gene. The J segment lost 3 bases and the V segment lost 0 bases, leaving 6 bases of the junction unmatched. The CDR3 is 16 amino acids. DNA of the CDR3: TGTGCCAGCAGCGTAGTTACCGGGACAGACTACAATGAGCAGTTCTTC. Its translation is CASSVVTGTDYNEQFF.

The count of this clonotype is one. The junction departs from the called germline gene at one end, perhaps through a read error. This chain joins TRBV9 and TRBJ2-3; no reliable D call. The CDR3 sequence is 13 residues long. Germline CDR1 reads SGDLS; CDR2 reads YYNGEE. The CDR3 loop is CASSFELADTQYF. CDR3 DNA: TGTGCCAGCAGCTTTGAGTTGGCAGACACGCAGTATTTT.

Note on this clonotype: This CDR3 is missing its conserved last phenylalanine or tryptophan, likely due to a read error. Because the CDR3's place on the DNA is in doubt, the DNA is left out and the CDR3 is given as listed by TCRdb. The chain employs TRBV19 and TRBJ2-1; the D call TRBD2 from the table was never checked on the DNA. Germline lookup yields CDR1 LNHDA and CDR2 SQIVND (reference sequence). The CDR3 is made up of 16 amino acids, end residues included. The CDR3 protein is CASSSLAGGGDEQFFV.

This clonotype came up a few times. This chain uses TRBV7-4 with TRBJ2-1, with 8 bases matching TRBD2. Germline assignment: CDR1 SGHVT and CDR2 SQSDAQ. The V and J ends lost 5 bases and 8 bases, in that order; junction bases with no gene match: 14. CDR3 length: 16 residues. The CDR3 sequence is CASSQGRGGGSDEQFF. CDR3 sequence (DNA): TGTGCCAGCAGCCAGGGAAGAGGCGGGGGGAGCGATGAGCAGTTCTTC.

The gene calls are TRBV7-9 and TRBJ2-3; 7 nucleotides match TRBD2. V was pared by 3 bases and J by 11 bases, with 14 bases of the junction left unmatched. Looked up from germline, CDR1 is SEHNR and CDR2 is FQNEAQ (reference sequence). The CDR3 sequence is 15 residues long. CDR3 sequence reads: CASSFRRSGVDEQYF. The CDR3 DNA reads as TGTGCCAGCAGCTTTCGGAGAAGCGGGGTAGACGAGCAGTATTTT.

In DNA, the CDR3 is TGTGCCAGCAGCTTAGCTACTTCAGGGGTACGAACTGAAGCTTTCTTT. Translating gives CASSLATSGVRTEAFF. The chain couples TRBV7-9 to TRBJ1-1, with D perhaps TRBD1 (6 bases). Per the germline V gene, CDR1 is SEHNR and CDR2 is FQNEAQ (reference sequence). The CDR3 sequence is 16 residues long. The V and J ends lost 0 bases and 5 bases respectively, with 16 bases between them. The whole variable domain, filled in from reference TRBV7-9 and TRBJ1-1, reads DTGVSQNPRHKITKRGQNVTFRCDPISEHNRLYWYRQTLGQGPEFLTYFQNEAQLEKSRLLSDRFSAERPKGSFSTLEIQRTEQGDSAMYLCASSLATSGVRTEAFFGQGTRLTVV.

The CDR3 sequence: CASSCLPGANEQFF. CDR3 in DNA: TGTGCCAGCAGCTGTCTCCCGGGGGCGAATGAGCAGTTCTTC. J is TRBJ2-1 and V is TRBV7-2; D is tentatively TRBD1 or TRBD2 (6 bases each). The germline V gene encodes CDR1 SGHTA and CDR2 FQGNSA. There are 14 residues in the CDR3. Trimming removed 4 bases at V and 7 bases at J, with 14 bases between.

This clonotype was seen many times. V gene TRBV4-3 combines with J gene TRBJ2-7, with D possibly matching TRBD2 (6 bases). Trimming left V 0 bases short and J 6 bases short, with 21 bases between. CDR1 and CDR2 from the germline V gene are LGHNA and YSLEER. The CDR3 extends over 17 amino acids. The CDR3 nucleotides read TGCGCCAGCAGCCAAGACTATTCCGGAGGGAGGTCGGGCGAGCAGTACTTC. Translated: CASSQDYSGGRSGEQYF.

This clonotype was picked up one time. This chain uses TRBV13 with TRBJ2-5, with no clear D. The ends were cut back, 6 bases at V and 2 bases at J, with 13 bases in the middle. This CDR3 spans 14 amino acids. In germline, CDR1 is PRHDT, CDR2 FYEKMQ (reference sequence). The CDR3 region has the DNA TGTGCCAGCAGTGAGCTAGAGCAGCAAGAGACCCAGTACTTC. It yields the protein CASSELEQQETQYF.

This clonotype was detected a few times. A much larger clone differs by one base, so this may be a read error. This chain links TRBV5-6 with TRBJ2-1; 9 positions match TRBD1. The CDR3 contains 16 residues. The germline CDR1 and CDR2 sequences are SGHDT and YYEEEE. J lost 9 bases, V lost 6 bases, and 16 bases had no gene match. In nucleotides, the CDR3 is TGTGCCAGCACCCCGGGTGGGACAGGGCAACCTCGTGAGCAGTTCTTC. Its protein product is CASTPGGTGQPREQFF.

In the case of this clonotype: Because it lacks the conserved phenylalanine or tryptophan at the end, this CDR3 is likely a read error. The limits of the CDR3 on the DNA are not certain, so only TCRdb's listed CDR3 is given. CDR3 residues: CASGEGPGDMYFL. The chain employs TRBV7-9 and TRBJ2-3; TRBD2 is the table's D call, not checked against the DNA. The CDR3 sequence runs 13 residues, both termini included. Germline lookup yields CDR1 SEHNR and CDR2 FQNEAQ (reference sequence).

This clonotype was counted at least ten times. The chain has TRBV11-3 and TRBJ2-3; 11 nucleotides match TRBD2. The trim removed 4 bases at V and 4 bases at J, leaving 4 bases unmatched. CDR1 and CDR2 (germline): SGHNT, YENEEA. This CDR3 is 15 amino acids long. CDR3 nucleotides: TGTGCCAGCAGCTCACAACTAGCGGGAGCAGATACGCAGTATTTT. Translated, it gives CASSSQLAGADTQYF.